What follows are 19 T cell receptor beta chains derived from one specimen sequenced in a study of Ad26.COV2.S vaccination and SARS-CoV-2 variants (dated by TCRdb to about 2021). The library came from the immunoSEQ multiplex PCR assay. As stored in TCRdb, this immuneACCESS dataset retains in-frame rearrangements with V and J assigned. A fraction of the clones does not appear; measured against another copy, unresolved V genes explain less than half of the discrepancy, and the remainder lacks a known reason. The sample table holds approximately 500,000 clones, of which around 90% were seen once. Together, the top ten hold around 13% of the sample. The treatment or condition label, read with the paper, signifies: 15 to 20 received Ad26.COV2.S at low or high dose, single or two shots; roughly five received placebo; per-sample allocation not given. For vaccine and placebo recipients, the sequenced repertoires came from samples collected on day 63 after the first injection.

The sequencing here drew on peripheral blood, taken in a trial of Ad26.COV2.S vaccine versus placebo. The receptors derive from a person aged 18-65 years who received the Ad26.COV2.S COVID-19 vaccine or a placebo.

J is TRBJ2-5 and V is TRBV27; no reliable D call. V lost 6 bases and J 2 bases, leaving 13 bases between the germline ends. Germline V gives CDR1 MNHEY, CDR2 SMNVEV (reference sequence). This CDR3 is 14 amino acids long. The CDR3 region has the DNA TGTGCCAGCAGGGGGATCGGAAGACAAGAGACCCAGTACTTC. It yields the protein CASRGIGRQETQYF.

J is TRBJ2-1 and V is TRBV5-1; D gene uncertain. The V gene's germline CDR1 is SGHRS and CDR2 YFSETQ. The V end was cut by 4 bases, the J end by 0 bases, with 11 bases between. The CDR3 has 15 amino acids. The DNA for the CDR3 is TGCGCCAGCAGCCCCACGAGCGTCTCCTACAATGAGCAGTTCTTC. Translated: CASSPTSVSYNEQFF. Together with reference TRBV5-1 and TRBJ2-1, the CDR3 gives the full variable domain: KAGVTQTPRYLIKTRGQQVTLSCSPISGHRSVSWYQQTPGQGLQFLFEYFSETQRNKGNFPGRFSGRQFSNSRSEMNVSTLELGDSALYLCASSPTSVSYNEQFFGPGTRLTVL.

This clone was seen a single time. V is TRBV30 and J is TRBJ2-3, with 9 bases aligning to TRBD1. V shed 5 bases and J 1 base; nucleotides not matched to a gene: 4. This CDR3 spans 14 amino acids. The germline V gene encodes CDR1 GTSNPN and CDR2 SVGIG (reference sequence). The CDR3 is CAWRRTGGTDTQYF. The CDR3 DNA sequence: TGTGCCTGGCGGAGGACAGGGGGCACAGATACGCAGTATTTT.

The V and J genes are TRBV7-2 and TRBJ1-2; tentative D call: TRBD1 (5 bases). Germline CDR1 is SGHTA and CDR2 is FQGNSA. The CDR3 runs to 11 residues. V shed 8 bases and J shed 3 bases, with 7 bases lying between them. The CDR3, as DNA: TGTGCCAGCCAGGGCGACTATGGCTACACCTTC. It is translated as CASQGDYGYTF.

The V and J genes are TRBV6-6 and TRBJ1-3; no definite D call. CDR3 length: 12 amino acids. V was shortened by 7 bases and J by 0 bases, with 4 bases between the two germline ends. Germline V lookup: CDR1 MNHNY, CDR2 SVGAGI (reference sequence). The CDR3 protein is CASIDSGNTIYF. As DNA, the CDR3 is TGTGCCAGCATCGACTCTGGAAACACCATATATTTT.

This chain joins TRBV28 and TRBJ2-7; D gene unclear. Germline values: CDR1 MDHEN, CDR2 SYDVKM. The germline V and J ends were trimmed by 3 bases and 2 bases, with 11 bases remaining between them. This CDR3 is 14 amino acids long. The CDR3 coding sequence is TGTGCCAGCAGTTTTACGGGCAGTACCTACGAGCAGTACTTC. It encodes CASSFTGSTYEQYF.

V usage is TRBV5-1 and J usage is TRBJ2-3; TRBD2 is a possible D gene (5 bases). V was cut by 2 bases and J by 2 bases, with 18 bases left in between. Germline CDR1 and CDR2: SGHRS and YFSETQ. The CDR3 sequence is 17 residues long. CDR3 sequence (DNA): TGCGCCAGCAGCTTTGGGTCGCGGACGGGAAACACAGATACGCAGTATTTT. This encodes CASSFGSRTGNTDTQYF.

This clone was counted a few times. The chain carries TRBV5-1 and TRBJ1-5; unclear D gene. The V and J ends lost 0 bases and 0 bases respectively, with 1 base between them. Looked up from germline, CDR1 is SGHRS and CDR2 is YFSETQ. The CDR3 runs to 13 residues. CDR3 nucleotide sequence: TGCGCCAGCAGCTTGGATAGCAATCAGCCCCAGCATTTT. Its translation: CASSLDSNQPQHF.

V and J are TRBV30 and TRBJ2-3; the D gene is possibly TRBD1 (5 bases). Trimming pared 0 bases from V and 7 bases from J, leaving 8 bases between. The CDR3 spans 12 residues. Germline-derived CDR1 and CDR2 are GTSNPN and SVGIG (reference sequence). The CDR3 protein is CAWSVRGNTQYF. The CDR3 DNA reads as TGTGCCTGGAGTGTAAGGGGTAATACGCAGTATTTT.

The V gene is TRBV2, the J gene TRBJ2-5; 13 positions agree with TRBD2. V gave up 8 bases and J gave up 4 bases; unmatched junction bases: 7. Germline V gene lookup returns CDR1 SNHLY and CDR2 FYNNEI. The CDR3 is 15 amino acids. CDR3 sequence (DNA): TGTGCCAGCGTATCCCGGACTAGCGGGAGAGAGACCCAGTACTTC. It codes for CASVSRTSGRETQYF.

The chain couples TRBV28 to TRBJ2-7; the match to TRBD2 covers 10 bases. V gave up 4 bases and J gave up 3 bases; unmatched junction bases: 6. From germline, CDR1 is MDHEN and CDR2 SYDVKM. The CDR3 is made up of 15 amino acids. CDR3 in amino acids: CASSSLAGTIYEQYF. For the CDR3, the DNA is TGTGCCAGCAGTTCACTAGCGGGGACAATCTACGAGCAGTACTTC. Full variable domain (remainder filled in from reference TRBV28 and TRBJ2-7): DVKVTQSSRYLVKRTGEKVFLECVQDMDHENMFWYRQDPGLGLRLIYFSYDVKMKEKGDIPEGYSVSREKKERFSLILESASTNQTSMYLCASSSLAGTIYEQYFGPGTRLTVT.

V usage is TRBV27 and J usage is TRBJ2-3; possibly TRBD1 for D (5 bases). Germline V gene sequence: CDR1 MNHEY, CDR2 SMNVEV (reference sequence). The V gene lost 5 bases and the J gene lost 2 bases, with 11 bases spanning the gap. The length of the CDR3 is 14 residues. CDR3 nucleotide sequence: TGTGCCAGCAGTCTCAGGGTCCCCACAGATACGCAGTATTTT. Amino acid sequence: CASSLRVPTDTQYF.

The rearrangement links TRBV19 to TRBJ2-6, with no clear D. Between the trimmed V and J ends, which lost 6 bases and 4 bases, there was a span of 13 bases. CDR1 is LNHDA and CDR2 is SQIVND in the germline V gene (reference sequence). The CDR3 totals 15 residues. CDR3 sequence: CASSNPTHGANVLTF. The CDR3 DNA follows: TGTGCCAGTAGCAACCCTACCCACGGGGCCAACGTCCTGACTTTC.

The chain carries TRBV27 and TRBJ2-1; TRBD1 matches at 7 bases. V dropped 10 bases and J dropped 2; count of bases not matched to a gene: 11. The CDR3 covers 15 residues. Germline V gene sequence: CDR1 MNHEY, CDR2 SMNVEV (reference sequence). The CDR3 region is CATKTDRAPYNEQFF. The CDR3 DNA follows: TGTGCCACCAAGACCGACAGGGCCCCCTACAATGAGCAGTTCTTC.

J is TRBJ2-5 and V is TRBV14, with D maybe TRBD1 (5 bases). The CDR3 is 15 amino acids. Germline CDR1 reads SGHDN; CDR2 reads FVKESK. Trimming left V 1 base short and J 5 bases short, with 14 bases between. This CDR3 reads CASSQAQGRGETQYF. The CDR3, as DNA: TGTGCCAGCAGCCAAGCCCAGGGTCGTGGGGAGACCCAGTACTTC.

The V call is TRBV18, the J call TRBJ1-6; TRBD1 might be the D (5 bases). The CDR3 consists of 16 residues. The V gene lost 6 bases and the J gene lost 7 bases, with 19 bases spanning the gap. Germline CDR1 and CDR2: KGHSH and LQKENI. CDR3 nucleotides: TGTGCCAGCTCCCTCAGGGAGTACAGCTCGAATTCACCCCTCCACTTT. The encoded protein is CASSLREYSSNSPLHF.

V is TRBV5-4 and J is TRBJ2-1; D ambiguous. This CDR3 spans 11 amino acids. The germline V and J ends were trimmed by 3 bases and 6 bases, with 4 bases remaining between them. Germline V CDR1 and CDR2: SGHNT, YYREEE (reference sequence). In nucleotides, the CDR3 is TGTGCCAGCAGCTCCATCAATGAGCAGTTCTTC. It translates to CASSSINEQFF.

This clone was counted a few times. The chain couples TRBV5-1 to TRBJ1-4, with D uncertain. The V and J ends lost 0 bases and 5 bases respectively, with 8 bases between them. Germline CDR1 SGHRS, CDR2 YFSETQ. The CDR3 length is 14 residues. The CDR3 bases are TGCGCCAGCAGCTTGGCCGGGCAGAATGAAAAACTGTTTTTT. It specifies CASSLAGQNEKLFF.

This sequence joins TRBV30 and TRBJ1-2; 8 bases are shared with TRBD1. The CDR3 is 12 residues long. Trimming removed 7 bases from V and 4 bases from J; junction bases left unmatched: 5. Germline V gives CDR1 GTSNPN, CDR2 SVGIG (reference sequence). The DNA of the CDR3 is TGTGCCTCCACCGGGACAGGCTATGGCTACACCTTC. Its translation is CASTGTGYGYTF. Full variable domain (outside the CDR3, taken from reference TRBV30 and TRBJ1-2): SQTIHQWPATLVQPVGSPLSLECTVEGTSNPNLYWYRQAAGRGLQLLFYSVGIGQISSEVPQNLSASRPQDRQFILSSKKLLLSDSGFYLCASTGTGYGYTFGSGTRLTVV.